One and the same sample provided the 7 T cell receptor beta chains below, sequenced in a study of early T cells in non-severe SARS-CoV-2 infection. Each CDR3 protein gets one entry after TCRdb re-called the 5' RACE reads with MiXCR. This table holds around 92,000 distinct CDR3 sequences, 11% found once. The sample comprised whole blood. The receptor set was obtained from an adult who was a healthcare worker with PCR-confirmed SARS-CoV-2 infection or an uninfected control (not recorded which).

The chain links TRBV28 to TRBJ1-1; maybe TRBD1 (5 bases). Trimming cost V 5 bases and J 7 bases, with 17 bases left between them. Germline values: CDR1 MDHEN, CDR2 SYDVKM. This CDR3 has 14 residues. CDR3 nucleotide sequence: TGTGCCAGCAGTAAGGGGCGTATTCCTATTGAAGCTTTCTTT. Translating it yields CASSKGRIPIEAFF.

This clonotype was counted between two and nine times. The genes are TRBV2 and TRBJ1-2; tentative D call: TRBD1 (6 bases). The CDR3 is 16 amino acids. The ends were cut back, 8 bases at V and 5 bases at J, with 24 bases in the middle. Germline lookup yields CDR1 SNHLY and CDR2 FYNNEI. The CDR3 protein is CASDPHRDRPLYGYTF. The CDR3 coding sequence is TGTGCCAGCGACCCCCATCGAGACAGGCCGCTTTATGGCTACACCTTC.

This clonotype appeared a few times. CDR3 sequence reads: CASSPRNGGSRSYQETQYF. CDR3 sequence (DNA): TGTGCCAGCTCCCCCCGAAACGGGGGATCGAGGTCGTACCAAGAGACCCAGTACTTC. This rearrangement joins TRBV18 to TRBJ2-5, with D possibly matching TRBD2 (6 bases). The CDR3 runs to 19 residues. CDR1 KGHSH and CDR2 LQKENI come from the germline V gene. Trimming removed 6 bases at V and 0 bases at J, with 26 bases between.

This clonotype has a handful of counts. This rearrangement joins TRBV3-1 to TRBJ2-5; the D gene is possibly TRBD1 (5 bases). The CDR3 is 17 amino acids. V shed 0 bases and J shed 2 bases, with 16 bases lying between them. Per the germline V gene, CDR1 is LGHDT and CDR2 is YNNKEL (reference sequence). CDR3 amino acids: CASSQEDIPNGQETQYF. The CDR3 region has the DNA TGTGCCAGCAGCCAAGAGGACATACCTAACGGGCAAGAGACCCAGTACTTC.

This clonotype was counted ten times or more. V and J are TRBV10-3 and TRBJ2-3; 10 nucleotides line up with TRBD2. CDR1 is ENHRY, CDR2 SYGVKD, per germline. J gave up 4 bases and V 4 bases, and 11 bases lay outside the gene matches. CDR3 size: 17 residues. Here the CDR3 DNA reads TGTGCCATCAGTGTTTGGTCTAGCGGGAGTGGAGCAGATACGCAGTATTTT. It codes for CAISVWSSGSGADTQYF.

This clonotype was seen a few times. The J gene is TRBJ2-1, the V gene TRBV2, with 7 bases that match TRBD2. This CDR3 spans 17 amino acids. The junction had 14 bases not matched to a gene; V was cut back by 2 bases and J by 7 bases. From germline, CDR1 is SNHLY and CDR2 FYNNEI. The CDR3 sequence is CASSERTGTKRENEQFF. The DNA of the CDR3 is TGTGCCAGCAGTGAACGCACCGGGACTAAACGCGAGAATGAGCAGTTCTTC.

This clonotype was seen a few times. The chain couples TRBV6-1 to TRBJ2-7; 10 nucleotides agree with TRBD1. CDR3 length equals 17 residues. Germline V gene sequence: CDR1 MNHNS, CDR2 SASEGT. The V and J ends lost 8 bases and 3 bases, in that order; junction bases with no gene match: 16. The CDR3 nucleotides read TGTGCCAGCCGCCGCTCCCCGGGGACAGGGGTAATCTACGAGCAGTACTTC. Amino acid sequence: CASRRSPGTGVIYEQYF.